This T cell receptor beta chain was sequenced in a study of human T cells and chemical hapten exposure. Study summary: Slight differences in pooled library volume were the main source of varying TCR yields across samples.

Time point reported: patch test 1, 2 weeks after DPC sensitization. Treatment denoted: therapeutic diphenylcyclopropenone sensitization with weekly scalp DPC. CDR3 length: 13 amino acids. The V end lost 3 bases, the J end lost 12 bases, and 17 bases lay between the germline ends. Germline V lookup: CDR1 SEHNR, CDR2 FQNEAQ (reference sequence). MiXCR was run by TCRdb on the RACE reads, yielding one entry per CDR3 protein. The sample includes some 350,000 distinct CDR3 sequences, around 7% seen only once; the top ten take around 8.2%. The material sequenced was whole blood, taken in connection with sensitization to the hapten diphenylcyclopropenone (DPC). The TCR originated in a woman aged 18-29 years with alopecia areata. Some clones in this sample may be carry-over from other donors' samples. This chain joins TRBV7-9 and TRBJ2-5; no reliable D call. CDR3 amino acids: CASSFVSSDGKYF. DNA for the CDR3: TGTGCCAGCAGCTTCGTCTCCAGTGACGGAAAGTACTTC.